This T cell receptor (beta chain) was recovered during a study of blood T cells in healthy people across ages. The CDR3 totals 15 residues. The germline CDR1 and CDR2 sequences are MNHEY and SVGAGI. The V and J ends lost 6 bases and 3 bases, in that order; junction bases with no gene match: 10. Study results and limitations: Long-lived donors exceeded aged donors in naive CD4+ cells and diversity. Estimated diversity that came from one million T cells was considered an underestimate. A roughly linear fall in TCR beta diversity per million T cells was seen with increasing age.

A note on this clonotype: Antigen: not known.

A second PCR of about 7 to 11 cycles used a sample-barcoded 5' primer and a J-beta primer mix. Researchers report that a template-switch adaptor with 12 random nucleotides tagged each cDNA molecule. TCRdb reanalysed the 5' RACE reads using MiXCR and keeps one entry per CDR3 protein. The data hold over 1,500,000 distinct CDR3 sequences, with more than 35% observed a single time. What was sequenced was blood. The chain has TRBV6-5 and TRBJ2-7; 8 nucleotides line up with TRBD1. This receptor was taken from a human donor in good health. CDR3 DNA: TGTGCCAGCAGCCTTGGACCACAGGGGGTCTACGAGCAGTACTTC. This encodes CASSLGPQGVYEQYF.